This T cell receptor beta chain was obtained from a study of T cells in Graves' hyperthyroidism and ophthalmopathy. The definition of stable Graves' hyperthyroidism was no ophthalmopathy progression within 18 months. Patients aged 18 to 65 had newly diagnosed hyperthyroidism that had lasted under 2 months. Amplified TCR beta CDR3 regions derived from RNA transcripts. Researchers ran a first-round RT-PCR on the TCR CDR3 using the HTBI primer set. Each CDR3 protein is one row after TCRdb ran MiXCR on the multiplex PCR reads. The sample has more than 500,000 distinct CDR3 sequences; 16% are singletons. Regarding this clonotype: Its antigen is still unknown.

Study results and caveats: Model-based prediction identified ophthalmopathy a median approximately 6 months prior to its onset. Most clonotypes that expanded in the thyroid above 0.001 also showed up in blood.

This CDR3 is 14 amino acids long. Germline V lookup: CDR1 SGHTA, CDR2 FQGNSA. V trimming: 4 bases; J trimming: 5 bases; junction bases outside the gene matches: 6. The source material was blood. The source is a woman aged 25-40 years with Graves' hyperthyroidism. This sequence joins TRBV7-2 and TRBJ2-5, with 8 bases fitting TRBD2. CDR3 nucleotide sequence: TGTGCCAGCAGCTCCACGGGGGGGGTTGAGACCCAGTACTTC. Residues: CASSSTGGVETQYF.